This T cell receptor beta chain was found in a study of read filtering for tumor transcriptome and immune sequencing. In the study overall: Whole-transcriptome libraries were prepared after DNase treatment. Study-wide results and limits: The sorted CD138-negative fraction was a mixed bone marrow immune population, not purified T cells. Approximately 82% of IR-seq clonotypes had a single read, yet these held around 4% of reads.

From approximately 430 ng of RNA, a library with molecular barcoded alpha/delta and beta/gamma adaptors was made. TCRdb processed the reads anew with MiXCR; each CDR3 protein has one entry. The sample consists of under 150,000 distinct CDR3 sequences, roughly an eighth of them appearing once. This clonotype was detected many times. The antigen is undetermined. The TCR was taken from a donor older than 35 with multiple myeloma. Sequences were obtained from a population of CD138-negative cells sorted from bone marrow.

The CDR3 region has the DNA TGTGCCAGCAGCCGGGACAGGGCTTCCAATGAGCAGTTCTTC. As protein: CASSRDRASNEQFF. V gene TRBV7-2 combines with J gene TRBJ2-1, with 9 nucleotides matching TRBD1. From germline, CDR1 is SGHTA and CDR2 FQGNSA. This CDR3 comprises 14 residues. V dropped 5 bases and J dropped 6; count of bases not matched to a gene: 5. Variable domain in full (rest from reference TRBV7-2 and TRBJ2-1): GAGVSQSPSNKVTEKGKDVELRCDPISGHTALYWYRQSLGQGLEFLIYFQGNSAPDKSGLPSDRFSAERTGGSVSTLTIQRTQQEDSAVYLCASSRDRASNEQFFGPGTRLTVL.